The rows below give T cell receptor beta chains drawn from one sample of a study of identifying expanded T cells in peripheral blood. TCRdb's table, derived via immunoSEQ multiplex PCR, lists solely in-frame clones and lacks some. The data contain 110,000 or so clones, around 89% of them singletons. The sequencing input was blood. The receptor set was obtained from a person aged 18-70 years in good health. Both conserved end residues are part of each CDR3. The order of the fields is V gene, CDR3 length, J gene, D gene, clone size, CDR3 DNA, CDR3 protein. D genes are given only for firm matches. Clone size, where shown, is once, few, many, or a class for clones that have expanded.

TRBV7-2	16	TRBJ1-2	.	.	TGTGCCAGCAGCCAGAAGCCCCTTCCGGAGAACTATGGCTACACCTTC	CASSQKPLPENYGYTF
TRBV4-2	16	TRBJ1-6	.	.	TGTGCCAGCAGCCAAGATTACAGGCAGGGAAATTCACCCCTCCACTTT	CASSQDYRQGNSPLHF
TRBV7-9	15	TRBJ2-1	TRBD2	.	TGTGCCAGCAGCGACGGGGACCTAGCGGTCAATGAGCAGTTCTTC	CASSDGDLAVNEQFF
TRBV11-3	16	TRBJ2-1	.	.	TGTGCCAGCAGCCCGGGCCCACCCAATCCCGGTAGTGAGCAGTTCTTC	CASSPGPPNPGSEQFF
TRBV11-1	16	TRBJ2-7	TRBD1	.	TGTGCCAGCAGCTTAGAGGGGACAGGGAGCACCTACGAGCAGTACTTC	CASSLEGTGSTYEQYF
TRBV5-1	14	TRBJ1-1	.	.	TGCGCCAGCAGCTTGGGCCGCCAAAACACTGAAGCTTTCTTT	CASSLGRQNTEAFF
TRBV2	15	TRBJ2-2	TRBD1	.	TGTGCCAGCAGTCCACAGGGGGCATCGACCGGGGAGCTGTTTTTT	CASSPQGASTGELFF
TRBV10-2	16	TRBJ1-2	TRBD1	.	TGCGCCAGCAGTGAGTCCTCCGGGACAGGGCACTATGGCTACACCTTC	CASSESSGTGHYGYTF
TRBV9	13	TRBJ2-3	TRBD2	.	TGTGCCAGCAGCACCGAGCGGGGGGTGACGCAGTATTTT	CASSTERGVTQYF
TRBV11-2	13	TRBJ2-6	.	.	TGTGCCAGCAGCACCTCCGAGGCCAACGTCCTGACTTTC	CASSTSEANVLTF
TRBV7-3	15	TRBJ2-3	.	.	TGTGCCAGCAGCTTAGACCCGGACGGTACAGATACGCAGTATTTT	CASSLDPDGTDTQYF
TRBV10-2	13	TRBJ1-2	.	.	TGCGCCAGCAGTGAACGGACGGCCTATGGCTACACCTTC	CASSERTAYGYTF
TRBV7-8	18	TRBJ2-1	.	.	TGTGCCAGCAGCTTAGGTCGAGCACCACCACTATCCTACAATGAGCAGTTCTTC	CASSLGRAPPLSYNEQFF
TRBV9	12	TRBJ1-1	.	.	TGTGCCAGCAGCGTAGGCGGGGTAGAAGCTTTCTTT	CASSVGGVEAFF
TRBV4-1	15	TRBJ1-5	.	once	TGCGCCAGCAGCCAAGATTGGACAGTTAATCAGCCCCAGCATTTT	CASSQDWTVNQPQHF
TRBV6-9	15	TRBJ2-7	TRBD1	.	TGTGCCAGCAGTTCCCCCGACAGGGGGCTCTACGAGCAGTACTTC	CASSSPDRGLYEQYF
TRBV7-8	12	TRBJ1-1	.	.	TGTGCCAGCAGCTTAGGGGCAGAGGAAGCTTTCTTT	CASSLGAEEAFF
TRBV29-1	14	TRBJ2-3	TRBD2	.	TGCAGCGCGGCGAGGCGCGGGGGTACAGATACGCAGTATTTT	CSAARRGGTDTQYF
TRBV21-1	14	TRBJ1-1	.	.	TGTGCCAGCATCCTCAGGGGGCCTCACACTGAAGCTTTCTTT	CASILRGPHTEAFF
TRBV10-2	14	TRBJ2-2	TRBD1	.	TGCGCCAGCGGAGACAGGGCGAACACCGGGGAGCTGTTTTTT	CASGDRANTGELFF
TRBV14	16	TRBJ1-4	TRBD1	.	TGTGCCAGCAGCCACTCAACGGGGACAGATAATGAAAAACTGTTTTTT	CASSHSTGTDNEKLFF
TRBV19	12	TRBJ1-1	TRBD1	.	TGTGCCAGCGGGACAGCAAACACTGAAGCTTTCTTT	CASGTANTEAFF
TRBV20-1	11	TRBJ2-1	.	.	TGCAGTGCGGGGACGACGGGTGAGCAGTTCTTC	CSAGTTGEQFF
TRBV4-1	14	TRBJ1-2	TRBD1	.	TGCGCCAGCAGCAAGGACAGGGGGCACGGTGGCTACACCTTC	CASSKDRGHGGYTF
TRBV7-3	14	TRBJ2-5	TRBD1	.	TGTGCCAGCAGCCCCGACAGGGGCTGGGAGACCCAGTACTTC	CASSPDRGWETQYF
TRBV6-1	15	TRBJ1-5	.	.	TGTGCCAGCAGTGAACCGGGACAAAGGGATCAGCCCCAGCATTTT	CASSEPGQRDQPQHF
TRBV7-2	17	TRBJ2-3	.	.	TGTGCCAGCAGCTTACAGGGCGGGCCTAGGTCGGGAGATACGCAGTATTTT	CASSLQGGPRSGDTQYF
TRBV16	14	TRBJ2-3	.	.	TGTGCCAGCAGCCTCTTGACGGACTTCGATACGCAGTATTTT	CASSLLTDFDTQYF
TRBV6-5	13	TRBJ1-2	.	.	TGTGCCAGCAGACGGGACGCTAACTATGGCTACACCTTC	CASRRDANYGYTF
TRBV6-6	15	TRBJ2-7	.	.	TGTGCCAGCAGTTTCGACGGAACAGGGCCCTACGAGCAGTACTTC	CASSFDGTGPYEQYF
TRBV4-3	14	TRBJ1-1	.	once	TGCGCCAGCAGCCAAGACCAGGGGAACACTGAAGCTTTCTTT	CASSQDQGNTEAFF
TRBV30	13	TRBJ1-1	.	.	TGTGCCTGGAGTTCCCAGGAGGGCACTGAAGCTTTCTTT	CAWSSQEGTEAFF
TRBV28	14	TRBJ2-1	.	.	TGTGCCAGCGTCGGTTTTAGCTCCTACAATGAGCAGTTCTTC	CASVGFSSYNEQFF
TRBV14	14	TRBJ1-2	.	once	TGTGCCAGCAGCCAAGAGCTTCTTAACTATGGCTACACCTTC	CASSQELLNYGYTF
TRBV5-5	13	TRBJ2-7	.	.	TGTGCCAGCAGCCCCCTGGATTCCTACGAGCAGTACTTC	CASSPLDSYEQYF
TRBV28	13	TRBJ1-1	.	.	TGTGCCAGTAGGGGGTTTAAGGGCACTGAAGCTTTCTTT	CASRGFKGTEAFF
TRBV5-1	17	TRBJ1-2	TRBD1	.	TGCGCCAGCAGCTTGGGTGTCCCGGGACAGGGGAACTATGGCTACACCTTC	CASSLGVPGQGNYGYTF
TRBV19	16	TRBJ2-3	.	.	TGTGCCAGTAGTAGGGCTCCAGGGGTGAGAGCAGATACGCAGTATTTT	CASSRAPGVRADTQYF
TRBV18	13	TRBJ2-5	.	.	TGTGCCAGCTCACCCGGCTCTCAAGAGACCCAGTACTTC	CASSPGSQETQYF
TRBV19	19	TRBJ2-3	TRBD2	once	TGTGCCAGTAGTATTGACTCCGGACTAGCGGGACCCACACGAGATACGCAGTATTTT	CASSIDSGLAGPTRDTQYF
TRBV7-2	15	TRBJ1-3	.	.	TGTGCCAGCAGCCAGGTCGGGGGGGGCGGAAACACCATATATTTT	CASSQVGGGGNTIYF
TRBV2	15	TRBJ2-4	.	.	TGTGCCAGCAGCCGTGACAGGTTCGACAAAAACATTCAGTACTTC	CASSRDRFDKNIQYF
TRBV5-6	14	TRBJ2-7	.	.	TGTGCCAGCAGCCCGCAACAGGGTAACTACGAGCAGTACTTC	CASSPQQGNYEQYF
TRBV28	13	TRBJ2-1	TRBD2	.	TGTGCCAGCTTAACTAGCGGGGCCCTAAAGATGGTCTTC	CASLTSGALKMVF
TRBV9	16	TRBJ2-7	.	.	TGTGCCAGCAGCGTAGGTGGAGGGACGGTGTCCTACGAGCAGTACTTC	CASSVGGGTVSYEQYF
TRBV6-6	13	TRBJ2-2	TRBD1	.	TGTGCCAGCAGACTGACAGGGACCGGGGAGCTGTTTTTT	CASRLTGTGELFF
TRBV7-3	13	TRBJ2-3	.	.	TGTGCCAGCAGCTTCTATGGTTCAGATACGCAGTATTTT	CASSFYGSDTQYF
TRBV6-6	13	TRBJ1-4	TRBD1	.	TGTGCCAGCAGGGGGGGACAGGGAGAAAAACTGTTTTTT	CASRGGQGEKLFF
TRBV5-6	13	TRBJ1-1	.	few	TGTGCCAGCAGCTGGGGGCGGGACACTGAAGCTTTCTTT	CASSWGRDTEAFF